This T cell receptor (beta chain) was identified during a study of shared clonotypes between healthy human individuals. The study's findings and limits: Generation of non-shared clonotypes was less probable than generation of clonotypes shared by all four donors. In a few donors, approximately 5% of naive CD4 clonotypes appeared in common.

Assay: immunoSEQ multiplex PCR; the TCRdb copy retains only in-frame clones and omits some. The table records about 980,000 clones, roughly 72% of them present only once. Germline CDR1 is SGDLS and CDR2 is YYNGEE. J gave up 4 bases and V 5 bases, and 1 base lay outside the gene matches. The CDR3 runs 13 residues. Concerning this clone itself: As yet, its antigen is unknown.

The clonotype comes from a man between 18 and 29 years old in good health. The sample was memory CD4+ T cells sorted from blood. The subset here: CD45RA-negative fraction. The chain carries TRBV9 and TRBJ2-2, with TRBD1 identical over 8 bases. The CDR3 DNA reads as TGTGCCAGCAGAGGACAGGGCACCGGGGAGCTGTTTTTT. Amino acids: CASRGQGTGELFF.